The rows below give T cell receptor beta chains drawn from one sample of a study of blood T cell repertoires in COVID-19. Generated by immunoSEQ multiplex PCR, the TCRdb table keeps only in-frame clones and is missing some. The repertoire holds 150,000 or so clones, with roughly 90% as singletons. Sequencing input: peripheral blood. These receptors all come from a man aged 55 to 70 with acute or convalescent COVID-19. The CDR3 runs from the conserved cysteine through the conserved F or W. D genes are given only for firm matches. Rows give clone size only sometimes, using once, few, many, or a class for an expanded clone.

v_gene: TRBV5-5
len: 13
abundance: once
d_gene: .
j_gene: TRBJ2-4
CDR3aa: CASSQVAKNIQYF
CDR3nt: TGTGCCAGCAGTCAGGTAGCCAAAAACATTCAGTACTTC

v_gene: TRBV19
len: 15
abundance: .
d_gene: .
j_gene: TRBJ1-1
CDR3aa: CASSPRWGTNTEAFF
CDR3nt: TGTGCCAGTAGTCCCCGATGGGGGACTAACACTGAAGCTTTCTTT

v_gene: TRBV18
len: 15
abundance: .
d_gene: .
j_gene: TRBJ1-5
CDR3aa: CASSLGQRGNQPQHF
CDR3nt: TGTGCCAGCTCCCTCGGACAGAGGGGCAATCAGCCCCAGCATTTT

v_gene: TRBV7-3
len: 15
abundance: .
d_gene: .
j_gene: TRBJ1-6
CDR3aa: CASSLGGPEHSPLHF
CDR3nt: TGTGCCAGCAGCTTGGGGGGGCCGGAACACTCACCCCTCCACTTT

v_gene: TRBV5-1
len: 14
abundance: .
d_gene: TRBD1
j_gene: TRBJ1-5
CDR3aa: CASSQGARDQPQHF
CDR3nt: TGCGCCAGCAGCCAGGGGGCCCGGGATCAGCCCCAGCATTTT

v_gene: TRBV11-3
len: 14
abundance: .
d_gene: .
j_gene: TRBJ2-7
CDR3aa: CASSLGGSGYEQYF
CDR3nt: TGTGCCAGCAGCTTGGGGGGATCTGGCTACGAGCAGTACTTC

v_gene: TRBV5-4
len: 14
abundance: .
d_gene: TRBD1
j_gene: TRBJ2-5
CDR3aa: CASSLATGQETQYF
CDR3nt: TGTGCCAGCAGCTTGGCGACAGGGCAAGAGACCCAGTACTTC

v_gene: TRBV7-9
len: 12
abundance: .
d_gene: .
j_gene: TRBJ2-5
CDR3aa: CASSSPLETQYF
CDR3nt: TGTGCCAGCAGCTCCCCCCTGGAGACCCAGTACTTC

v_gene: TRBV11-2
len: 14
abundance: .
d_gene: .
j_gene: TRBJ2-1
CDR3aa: CASSLDRGYNEQFF
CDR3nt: TGTGCCAGCAGCTTAGACCGGGGATACAATGAGCAGTTCTTC

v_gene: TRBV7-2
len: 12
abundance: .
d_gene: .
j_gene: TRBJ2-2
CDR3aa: CASSLQQGELFF
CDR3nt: TGTGCCAGCAGCCTCCAACAGGGGGAGCTGTTTTTT

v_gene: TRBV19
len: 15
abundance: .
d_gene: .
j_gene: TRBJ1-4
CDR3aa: CASRGFGTTNEKLFF
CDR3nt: TGTGCCAGCCGGGGTTTCGGGACAACTAATGAAAAACTGTTTTTT

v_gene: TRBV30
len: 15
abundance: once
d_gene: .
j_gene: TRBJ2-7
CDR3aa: CAWIPRERFLYEQYF
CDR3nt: TGTGCCTGGATACCGAGGGAGCGCTTCCTCTACGAGCAGTACTTC

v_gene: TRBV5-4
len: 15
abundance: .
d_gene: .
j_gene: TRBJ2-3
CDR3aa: CASSLADFRTDTQYF
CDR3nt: TGTGCCAGCAGCTTGGCGGACTTCCGCACAGATACGCAGTATTTT

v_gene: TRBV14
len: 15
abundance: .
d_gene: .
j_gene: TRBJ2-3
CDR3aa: CASRPDSGPVDTQYF
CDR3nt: TGTGCCAGCAGACCGGACAGTGGTCCCGTAGATACGCAGTATTTT

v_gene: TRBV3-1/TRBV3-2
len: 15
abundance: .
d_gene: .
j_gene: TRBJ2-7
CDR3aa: CASSQEVGRSYEQYF
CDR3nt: TGTGCCAGCAGCCAAGAAGTGGGCAGGTCATATGAGCAGTACTTC

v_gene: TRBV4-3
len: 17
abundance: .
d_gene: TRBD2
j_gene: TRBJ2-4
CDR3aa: CASSQGGSGLGKNIQYF
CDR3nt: TGCGCCAGCAGCCAAGGGGGTAGCGGGTTGGGCAAAAACATTCAGTACTTC

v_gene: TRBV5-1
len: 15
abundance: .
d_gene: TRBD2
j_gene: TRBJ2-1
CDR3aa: CASSGLAGANNEQFF
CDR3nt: TGCGCCAGCAGCGGATTAGCGGGGGCCAACAATGAGCAGTTCTTC

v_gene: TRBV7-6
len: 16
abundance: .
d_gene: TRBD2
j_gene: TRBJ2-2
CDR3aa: CASSLVLAGNTGELFF
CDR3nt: TGTGCCAGCAGCTTAGTACTAGCGGGGAACACCGGGGAGCTGTTTTTT

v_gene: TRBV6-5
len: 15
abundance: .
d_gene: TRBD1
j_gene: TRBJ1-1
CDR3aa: CASRDLQGVITEAFF
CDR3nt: TGTGCCAGCAGAGACCTACAGGGGGTTATCACTGAAGCTTTCTTT

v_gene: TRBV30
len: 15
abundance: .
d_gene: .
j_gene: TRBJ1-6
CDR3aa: CAWSVLEARDSPLHF
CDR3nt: TGTGCCTGGAGTGTACTAGAGGCGCGAGATTCACCCCTCCACTTT

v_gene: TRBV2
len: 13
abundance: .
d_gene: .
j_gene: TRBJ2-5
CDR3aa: CASNSRAQETQYF
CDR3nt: TGTGCCAGCAACAGCAGGGCGCAAGAGACCCAGTACTTC

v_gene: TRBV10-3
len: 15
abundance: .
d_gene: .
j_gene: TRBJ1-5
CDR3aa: CATVPRGSGNQPQHF
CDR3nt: TGTGCCACCGTCCCAAGGGGAAGCGGCAATCAGCCCCAGCATTTT

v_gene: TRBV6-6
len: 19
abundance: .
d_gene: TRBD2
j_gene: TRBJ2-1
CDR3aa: CASSPAIAGGPVTPNEQFF
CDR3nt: TGTGCCAGCAGTCCCGCTATAGCGGGAGGGCCAGTTACACCCAATGAGCAGTTCTTC

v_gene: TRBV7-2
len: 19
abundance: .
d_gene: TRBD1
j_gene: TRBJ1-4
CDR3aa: CASSFRDRGRGAYGEKLFF
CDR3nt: TGTGCCAGCAGCTTCCGGGACAGGGGGCGTGGGGCTTACGGTGAAAAACTGTTTTTT

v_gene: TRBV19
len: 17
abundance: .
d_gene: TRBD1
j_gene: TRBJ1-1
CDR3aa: CASSIAGAGGTNTEAFF
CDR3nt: TGTGCCAGTAGTATAGCTGGGGCAGGGGGAACGAACACTGAAGCTTTCTTT

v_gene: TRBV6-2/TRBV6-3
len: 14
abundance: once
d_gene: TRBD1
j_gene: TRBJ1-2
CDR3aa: CASSSGTELYGYTF
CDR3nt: TGTGCCAGCAGTTCCGGGACAGAATTATATGGCTACACCTTC

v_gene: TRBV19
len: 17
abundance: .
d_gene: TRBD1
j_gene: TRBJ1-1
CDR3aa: CASSQIGTGSMNTEAFF
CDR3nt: TGTGCCAGTAGTCAGATCGGGACAGGTTCTATGAACACTGAAGCTTTCTTT

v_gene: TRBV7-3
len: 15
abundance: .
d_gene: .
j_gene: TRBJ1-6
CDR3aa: CASSLVSNSNSPLHF
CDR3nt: TGTGCCAGCAGCTTAGTCTCGAACAGTAATTCACCCCTCCACTTT

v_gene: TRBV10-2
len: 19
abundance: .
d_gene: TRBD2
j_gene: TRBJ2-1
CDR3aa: CASSRVSGGAGPSYNEQFF
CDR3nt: TGCGCCAGCAGCCGCGTTAGCGGGGGGGCCGGGCCCTCCTACAATGAGCAGTTCTTC

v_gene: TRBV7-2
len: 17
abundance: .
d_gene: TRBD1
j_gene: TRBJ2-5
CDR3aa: CASSVVTGGLPFETQYF
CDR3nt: TGTGCCAGCAGCGTAGTAACAGGGGGATTACCCTTCGAGACCCAGTACTTC

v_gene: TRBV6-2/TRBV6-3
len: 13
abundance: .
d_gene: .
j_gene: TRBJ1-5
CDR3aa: CASSSGSNQPQHF
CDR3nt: TGTGCCAGCAGCTCGGGTAGCAATCAGCCCCAGCATTTT

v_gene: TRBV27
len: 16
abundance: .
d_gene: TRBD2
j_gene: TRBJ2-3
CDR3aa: CASSYASSGSSDTQYF
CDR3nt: TGTGCCAGCAGTTACGCCTCTAGCGGGAGTTCAGATACGCAGTATTTT

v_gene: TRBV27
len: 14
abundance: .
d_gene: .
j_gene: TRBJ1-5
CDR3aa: CASSYSYSNQPQHF
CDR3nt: TGTGCCAGCAGTTACAGCTATAGCAATCAGCCCCAGCATTTT

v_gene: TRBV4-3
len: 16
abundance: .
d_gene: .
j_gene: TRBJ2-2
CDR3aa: CASSQNPGANTGELFF
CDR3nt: TGCGCCAGCAGCCAAAACCCCGGGGCGAACACCGGGGAGCTGTTTTTT

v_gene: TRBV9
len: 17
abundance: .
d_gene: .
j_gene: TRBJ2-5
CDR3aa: CASSPAGGGSVRETQYF
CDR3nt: TGTGCCAGCAGCCCGGCCGGGGGCGGGAGCGTCCGAGAGACCCAGTACTTC